Below, 28 T cell receptor beta chains from the same sample are listed, as sequenced in a study of CD8 T cells in ankylosing spondylitis. Via MiXCR, TCRdb re-called the 5' RACE reads, giving one row per CDR3 protein. The table lists 150,000 to 200,000 distinct CDR3 sequences, about a third of them singletons. Material: synovial fluid, either unsorted or a sorted T cell fraction (not recorded which). The receptors originated from a male donor with ankylosing spondylitis.

This clonotype was recorded at least ten times. The V call is TRBV28, the J call TRBJ1-1; 10 bases align to TRBD1. Trimming cost V 7 bases and J 5 bases; bases outside gene matches: 13. Germline V gene lookup returns CDR1 MDHEN and CDR2 SYDVKM. The CDR3 sequence is 16 residues long. The CDR3 here is CASKPTTGGVGTEAFF. DNA for the CDR3: TGTGCCAGCAAACCCACGACAGGGGGCGTGGGGACTGAAGCTTTCTTT.

The rearrangement uses TRBV5-1 and TRBJ1-1; 7 bases fit TRBD1. This CDR3 has 14 amino acids. Trimming cost V 4 bases and J 6 bases; bases outside gene matches: 9. Germline CDR1 SGHRS, CDR2 YFSETQ. CDR3 protein: CASSQTGTVAEAFF. CDR3 nucleotide sequence: TGCGCCAGCAGCCAGACAGGGACGGTGGCTGAAGCTTTCTTT.

The chain recombines TRBV11-3 with TRBJ2-1, with 8 bases matching TRBD1. V lost 0 bases to trimming and J lost 4 bases; unmatched junction nucleotides: 2. CDR1 SGHNT and CDR2 YENEEA come from the germline V gene. The length of the CDR3 is 15 residues. CDR3 loop: CASSLDGTGYNEQFF. CDR3 sequence (DNA): TGTGCCAGCAGCTTAGATGGGACAGGTTACAATGAGCAGTTCTTC.

V gene TRBV10-3 combines with J gene TRBJ2-4, with D possibly being TRBD1 (6 bases). The CDR3 length is 13 residues. From germline, CDR1 is ENHRY and CDR2 SYGVKD. Trimming removed 6 bases at V and 7 bases at J, with 13 bases between. The CDR3 sequence is CAISVDRGNIQYF. In DNA, the CDR3 is TGTGCCATCAGCGTGGACAGAGGCAACATTCAGTACTTC.

At least ten counts were recorded for this clonotype. The chain links TRBV12-3 or TRBV12-4 to TRBJ2-1; D ambiguous. This CDR3 contains 11 residues. Trimming removed 6 bases at V and 8 bases at J, with 8 bases between. CDR3 bases: TGTGCCAGCAGGTCCCTGGATGAGCAGTTCTTC. Encoded protein: CASRSLDEQFF.

CDR3 region: CASRAGTGYEQYF. The CDR3 nucleotides read TGTGCCAGCAGGGCCGGGACAGGGTACGAGCAGTACTTC. The genes are TRBV11-1 and TRBJ2-7, with 9 bases lining up with TRBD1. Losses at the gene ends were 6 bases for V and 4 bases for J; bases not matched to a gene: 4. The germline CDR1 and CDR2 sequences are SGHAT and FQDESV (reference sequence). The CDR3 contains 13 residues.

J is TRBJ2-4 and V is TRBV7-2, with D unresolved. Deletions cut 10 bases from V and 6 bases from J, with 10 bases between. This CDR3 spans 11 amino acids. Germline values: CDR1 SGHTA, CDR2 FQGNSA. The CDR3 loop reads CATATGNIQYF. The CDR3 DNA is TGTGCCACCGCAACGGGAAACATTCAGTACTTC.

This chain joins TRBV4-1 and TRBJ2-1, with D perhaps assigned TRBD1 or TRBD2 (5 bases each). CDR1 and CDR2 from the germline V gene are MGHRA and YSYEKL. V gave up 4 bases and J gave up 9 bases, with 16 bases separating them. The CDR3 has 14 residues. In DNA, the CDR3 is TGCGCCAGCAGCCGCTTCCAGGGAGAGGGTGAGCAGTTCTTC. It encodes CASSRFQGEGEQFF.

Many counts were recorded for this clonotype. This chain links TRBV5-1 with TRBJ1-1; unclear D gene. Per the germline V gene, CDR1 is SGHRS and CDR2 is YFSETQ. V lost 0 bases and J 8 bases, leaving 5 bases between the germline ends. This CDR3 has 11 residues. CDR3: CASSLGREAFF. The CDR3 DNA reads as TGCGCCAGCAGCTTGGGAAGAGAAGCTTTCTTT. The complete variable domain, with remaining parts taken from reference TRBV5-1 and TRBJ1-1, reads KAGVTQTPRYLIKTRGQQVTLSCSPISGHRSVSWYQQTPGQGLQFLFEYFSETQRNKGNFPGRFSGRQFSNSRSEMNVSTLELGDSALYLCASSLGREAFFGQGTRLTVV.

The genes are TRBV12-3 or TRBV12-4 and TRBJ2-1; the match to TRBD1 covers 8 bases. V trimming: 3 bases; J trimming: 6 bases; junction bases outside the gene matches: 7. This CDR3 comprises 15 residues. CDR3 loop: CASSFIQGAINEQFF. As DNA, the CDR3 is TGTGCCAGCAGTTTTATCCAGGGGGCGATCAATGAGCAGTTCTTC.

The V and J genes are TRBV7-8 and TRBJ2-7; 10 positions match TRBD2. The CDR3 consists of 14 residues. V lost 7 bases and J lost 2; bases outside the gene matches: 5. The germline V gene encodes CDR1 SGHVS and CDR2 FQNEAQ. The CDR3 loop reads CASTGTSVAYEQYF. For the CDR3, the DNA is TGTGCCAGCACCGGGACTAGCGTTGCCTACGAGCAGTACTTC. Filled out from reference TRBV7-8 and TRBJ2-7, the complete variable domain reads GAGVSQSPRYKVAKRGQDVALRCDPISGHVSLFWYQQALGQGPEFLTYFQNEAQLDKSGLPSDRFFAERPEGSVSTLKIQRTQQEDSAVYLCASTGTSVAYEQYFGPGTRLTVT.

V gene TRBV20-1 combines with J gene TRBJ1-4; maybe TRBD1 (5 bases). Germline V gene data show CDR1 as DFQATT and CDR2 as SNEGSKA (reference sequence). The CDR3 spans 17 residues. The V end lost 0 bases, the J end lost 4 bases, and 18 bases lay between the germline ends. In DNA, the CDR3 is TGCAGTGCTAGAGATTGGCGGGGAGGGCAGGGTAATGAAAAACTGTTTTTT. Protein: CSARDWRGGQGNEKLFF.

This clonotype has only a few counts. The chain couples TRBV10-3 to TRBJ2-7; D is possibly TRBD1 or TRBD2 (5 bases each). In germline, CDR1 is ENHRY, CDR2 SYGVKD. CDR3 length: 17 amino acids. Between the trimmed V and J ends, which lost 2 bases and 0 bases, there was a span of 17 bases. The CDR3 nucleotides are TGTGCCATCAGTGAGAGCGCTACGGGACCCAGCTCCTACGAGCAGTACTTC. It codes for CAISESATGPSSYEQYF.

A single count supports this clonotype. This rearrangement joins TRBV18 to TRBJ2-7, with TRBD2 as a possible D gene (6 bases). The length of the CDR3 is 14 residues. V gave up 2 bases and J gave up 7 bases, with 15 bases separating them. Germline values: CDR1 KGHSH, CDR2 LQKENI. CDR3 sequence: CASSPGGSRGEQYF. The CDR3 DNA is TGTGCCAGCTCACCAGGCGGTTCCCGGGGGGAGCAGTACTTC. Together with reference TRBV18 and TRBJ2-7, the CDR3 gives the full variable domain: NAGVMQNPRHLVRRRGQEARLRCSPMKGHSHVYWYRQLPEEGLKFMVYLQKENIIDESGMPKERFSAEFPKEGPSILRIQQVVRGDSAAYFCASSPGGSRGEQYFGPGTRLTVT.

This clonotype was observed a few times. This chain uses TRBV30 with TRBJ2-1; 11 bases map to TRBD2. Germline V gene data show CDR1 as GTSNPN and CDR2 as SVGIG (reference sequence). This CDR3 has 16 residues. The V segment lost 0 bases and the J segment 7 bases; nucleotides outside the gene matches: 8. The CDR3 coding sequence is TGTGCCTGGAGTGTACCTGTAGCGGGGGGGCGGAATGAGCAGTTCTTC. This codes for CAWSVPVAGGRNEQFF.

This clonotype came up a few times. This rearrangement joins TRBV4-2 to TRBJ2-5; D call uncertain. V was shortened by 0 bases and J by 2 bases, with 7 bases between the two germline ends. This CDR3 spans 14 amino acids. Germline V gene data show CDR1 as LGHNA and CDR2 as YNFKEQ. The CDR3 region has the DNA TGTGCCAGCAGCCAAGACGGAGCGCAAGAGACCCAGTACTTC. This gives the protein CASSQDGAQETQYF.

The chain couples TRBV20-1 to TRBJ2-4; D is uncertain. This CDR3 has 13 residues. From germline, CDR1 is DFQATT and CDR2 SNEGSKA (reference sequence). Between the trimmed V and J ends, which lost 6 bases and 2 bases, there was a span of 11 bases. The CDR3 DNA is TGCAGTGCGGGCGAACTAACCAAAAACATTCAGTACTTC. Its protein product is CSAGELTKNIQYF.

This clonotype was counted only a few times. J is TRBJ1-5 and V is TRBV12-3 or TRBV12-4; 7 positions match TRBD1. This CDR3 has 12 amino acids. V shed 6 bases and J 7 bases; nucleotides not matched to a gene: 3. The CDR3 sequence is CASRQGRQPQHF. The CDR3 region has the DNA TGTGCCAGCAGACAGGGGCGCCAGCCCCAGCATTTT.

V usage is TRBV5-5 and J usage is TRBJ2-7; a possible D gene is TRBD1 (5 bases). The V gene lost 1 base and the J gene lost 1 base, with 9 bases spanning the gap. The CDR3 extends over 14 amino acids. Germline CDR1 reads SGHKS; CDR2 reads YYEKEE (reference sequence). CDR3 residues: CASSLRGNSYEQYF. For the CDR3, the DNA is TGTGCCAGCAGCTTGAGGGGTAATTCCTACGAGCAGTACTTC.

The chain links TRBV28 to TRBJ2-7; 8 nucleotides match TRBD2. Per the germline V gene, CDR1 is MDHEN and CDR2 is SYDVKM. The CDR3 has 16 amino acids. Germline trimming cut 3 bases from V and 6 bases from J; bases unmatched to any gene: 13. CDR3 amino acids: CASSFAAGLEGAEQYF. In nucleotides, the CDR3 is TGTGCCAGCAGTTTTGCGGCGGGACTAGAAGGAGCCGAGCAGTACTTC.

Only a few counts were recorded for this clonotype. The V and J genes are TRBV20-1 and TRBJ2-1, with 8 nucleotides matching TRBD2. V was clipped by 3 bases and J by 1 base; unmatched bases: 5. This CDR3 has 15 amino acids. The germline V gene encodes CDR1 DFQATT and CDR2 SNEGSKA (reference sequence). The CDR3 sequence: CSASLAGKSYNEQFF. The CDR3 region has the DNA TGCAGTGCTAGCTTAGCGGGAAAATCCTACAATGAGCAGTTCTTC.

This clonotype was seen a handful of times. The rearrangement uses TRBV6-1 and TRBJ2-2; D is ambiguous. CDR3 size: 14 residues. Germline V gene sequence: CDR1 MNHNS, CDR2 SASEGT. Trimming stripped 5 bases from V and 6 bases from J, with 13 bases between. CDR3 protein: CASSRAPAPGELFF. The CDR3 bases are TGTGCCAGCAGTCGGGCCCCCGCGCCCGGGGAGCTGTTTTTT.

This clonotype was seen a few times. The chain carries TRBV20-1 and TRBJ2-7; a weak D match, TRBD2 (7 bases). Germline loops: CDR1 DFQATT, CDR2 SNEGSKA (reference sequence). The V end lost 8 bases, the J end lost 4 bases, and 15 bases lay between the germline ends. This CDR3 comprises 12 residues. The CDR3 is CSSLGGRYEQYF. The CDR3, as DNA: TGCAGTTCACTGGGGGGGCGGTACGAGCAGTACTTC.

This sequence joins TRBV7-9 and TRBJ1-2; D is undetermined. Trimming removed 5 bases at V and 7 bases at J, with 11 bases between. CDR3 length: 12 amino acids. Germline CDR1 and CDR2: SEHNR and FQNEAQ (reference sequence). CDR3 sequence: CASSPKTGGYTF. The CDR3, as DNA: TGTGCCAGCAGCCCAAAGACCGGTGGCTACACCTTC.

The gene calls are TRBV20-1 and TRBJ1-2; D is possibly TRBD1 (5 bases). V lost 6 bases and J 7 bases, leaving 18 bases between the germline ends. The germline gives CDR1 DFQATT, CDR2 SNEGSKA (reference sequence). The CDR3 runs 13 residues. CDR3 bases: TGCAGTGCCCGCCACGAGACCCAGGGTGGCTACACCTTC. This codes for CSARHETQGGYTF.

This clonotype has a handful of counts. V is TRBV5-6 and J is TRBJ2-7, with TRBD2 as a possible D gene (5 bases). Germline CDR1 is SGHDT and CDR2 is YYEEEE. Trimming took off 1 base at V and 0 bases at J, with 11 bases between the two ends. The CDR3 loop spans 15 amino acids. The CDR3 nucleotides are TGTGCCAGCAGCTTGTGGCGGGCAAGCTCCTACGAGCAGTACTTC. This encodes CASSLWRASSYEQYF.

In this sample, this clonotype turned up many times. The CDR3 nucleotides read TGTGCCATCAGTGAGTGGACGGGAGGAGAAAACATTCAGTACTTC. Amino acids: CAISEWTGGENIQYF. The V gene is TRBV10-3, the J gene TRBJ2-4; 7 bases map to TRBD2. Germline lookup yields CDR1 ENHRY and CDR2 SYGVKD. This CDR3 region has 15 residues. V shed 1 base, J shed 5 bases, and the junction held 5 bases outside the gene matches.

The rearrangement uses TRBV29-1 and TRBJ2-5; 7 positions match TRBD2. The CDR3 spans 12 residues. Unmatched junction bases numbered 8, after V lost 8 bases and J lost 5 bases. Germline V CDR1 and CDR2: SQVTM, ANQGSEA. The chain's CDR3 is CSIVGGSETQYF. In DNA form, the CDR3 reads TGCAGCATTGTGGGGGGGTCGGAGACCCAGTACTTC.